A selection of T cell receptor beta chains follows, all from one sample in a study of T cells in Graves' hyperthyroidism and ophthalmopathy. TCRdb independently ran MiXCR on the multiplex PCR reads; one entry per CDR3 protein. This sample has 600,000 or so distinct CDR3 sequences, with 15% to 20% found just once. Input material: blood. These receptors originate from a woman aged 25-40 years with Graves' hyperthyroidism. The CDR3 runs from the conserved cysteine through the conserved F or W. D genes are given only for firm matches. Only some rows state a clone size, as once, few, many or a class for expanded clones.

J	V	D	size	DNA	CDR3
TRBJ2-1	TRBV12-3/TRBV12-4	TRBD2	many	TGTGCCAGCAGTATCCGTCTAGCGGGAGGAGATGAGCAGTTCTTC	CASSIRLAGGDEQFF
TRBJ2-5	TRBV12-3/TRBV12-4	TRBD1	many	TGTGCCAGCAGTTTTACGGGACAGGGGGCACGAGAGACCCAGTACTTC	CASSFTGQGARETQYF
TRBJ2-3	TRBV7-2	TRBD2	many	TGTGCCAGCAGCTTGTCGGGACTAGCGGGAATGACCCTTACGCAGTATTTT	CASSLSGLAGMTLTQYF
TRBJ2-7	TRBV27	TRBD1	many	TGTGCCAGCAGACTTAGTACAGGGGGCCCCACCTACGAGCAGTACTTC	CASRLSTGGPTYEQYF
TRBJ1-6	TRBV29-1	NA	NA	TGCAGCCCCCTCCGGGGGCCCAATTCACCCCTCCACTTT	CSPLRGPNSPLHF
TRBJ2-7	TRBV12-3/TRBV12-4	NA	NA	TGTGCCAGCAGTTTAGGGACTCCCTCCTACGAGCAGTACTTC	CASSLGTPSYEQYF
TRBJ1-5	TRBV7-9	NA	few	TGTGCCAGCAGCGCCCAACCCACGGAGCCCCAGCATTTT	CASSAQPTEPQHF
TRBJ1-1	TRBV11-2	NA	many	TGTGCCAGCAGCTTAGAGCAGGGCTGGACTGAAGCTTTCTTT	CASSLEQGWTEAFF
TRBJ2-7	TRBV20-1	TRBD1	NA	TGCAGTGCCAGGACAGGGAGTAATCCGGACGAGCAGTACTTC	CSARTGSNPDEQYF
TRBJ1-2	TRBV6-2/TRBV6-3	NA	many	TGTGCCAGCACGGATGGTGATAACTATGGCTACACCTTC	CASTDGDNYGYTF
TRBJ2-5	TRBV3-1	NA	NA	TGTGCCAGCAGCTTATCTAGACTGACCAAAGAGACCCAGTACTTC	CASSLSRLTKETQYF
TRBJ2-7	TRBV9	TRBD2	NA	TGTGCCAGCAGCAAGAACTCGGGACTAGCGGGAGGCGAGCAGTACTTC	CASSKNSGLAGGEQYF
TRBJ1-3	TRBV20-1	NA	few	TGCAGTGCTAGGGGGACGGACAGCCTCTCTGGAAACACCATATATTTT	CSARGTDSLSGNTIYF
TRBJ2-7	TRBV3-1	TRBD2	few	TGTGCCAGCAGCCAAGTTGCGGGACTAGCAGTAAAGCAGTACTTC	CASSQVAGLAVKQYF
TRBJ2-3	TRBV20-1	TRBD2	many	TGCAGTGGGGCGGAAAGCGGGGTCAGCACAGATACGCAGTATTTT	CSGAESGVSTDTQYF
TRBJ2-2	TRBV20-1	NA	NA	TGCAGTGCTAGCGGCCCAGGTAGCACCGGGGAGCTGTTTTTT	CSASGPGSTGELFF
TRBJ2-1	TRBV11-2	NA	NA	TGTGCCACTTCTGCGGCCGGCAATGAGCAGTTCTTC	CATSAAGNEQFF
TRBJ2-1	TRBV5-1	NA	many	TGCGCCAGCAGCTTGGACCCTAGTCTCCACAATGAGCAGTTCTTC	CASSLDPSLHNEQFF
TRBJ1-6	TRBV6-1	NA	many	TGTGCCAGCAGTGAAGCGCTAGGGACGGGTCGGTCACCCCTCCACTTT	CASSEALGTGRSPLHF
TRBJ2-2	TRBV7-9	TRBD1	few	TGTGCCAGCTTGACCGGGACAGCGAACACCGGGGAGCTGTTTTTT	CASLTGTANTGELFF
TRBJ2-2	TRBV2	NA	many	TGTGCCAGCACCTCAATGGGGGGCGGCACCGGGGAGCTGTTTTTT	CASTSMGGGTGELFF
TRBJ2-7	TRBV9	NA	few	TGTGCCAGCAGCGTAGTAGTAGGGATTTCCTACGAGCAGTACTTC	CASSVVVGISYEQYF
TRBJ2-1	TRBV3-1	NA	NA	TGTGCCAGCAGCCAAATTAGAAACAATGAGCAGTTCTTC	CASSQIRNNEQFF
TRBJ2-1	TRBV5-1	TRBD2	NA	TGCGCCAGCAGCTTGATAAGGCAAGCGGGGTCCTACAATGAGCAGTTCTTC	CASSLIRQAGSYNEQFF
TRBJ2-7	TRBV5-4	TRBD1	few	TGTGCCAGCAGCATGATAGGACAGGGCTACGAGCAGTACTTC	CASSMIGQGYEQYF
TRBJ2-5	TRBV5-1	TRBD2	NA	TGCGCCAGCAGCCCCAGTCGGGGGGGCGGCCCCTTCCGAGAGACCCAGTACTTC	CASSPSRGGGPFRETQYF
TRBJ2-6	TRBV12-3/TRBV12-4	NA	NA	TGTGCCAGCAGTTTGGCAGGGTCCGGGGCCAACGTCCCGACTTTC	CASSLAGSGANVPTF
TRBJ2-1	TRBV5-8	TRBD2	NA	TGTGCCAGCAGCTCGTCAGGGAGGGGTCTTGGCAATGAGCAGTTCTTC	CASSSSGRGLGNEQFF
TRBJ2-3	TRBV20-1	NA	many	TGCAGTGCTAGAGTAACAGGTAGCACAGATACGCAGTATTTT	CSARVTGSTDTQYF
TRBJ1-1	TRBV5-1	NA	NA	TGCGCCAGCAGCCCCGGACATACTATGAACACTGAAGCTTTCTTT	CASSPGHTMNTEAFF
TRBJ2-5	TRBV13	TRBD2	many	TGTGCCAGCAGCTCCGGACTAGCAGAGACCCAGTACTTC	CASSSGLAETQYF
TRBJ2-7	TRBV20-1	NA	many	TGCAGTGCAGAGGGGTTAGTTGCCCCCTACGAGCAGTACTTC	CSAEGLVAPYEQYF
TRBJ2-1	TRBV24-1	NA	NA	TGTGCCACCAGTGACACCGACGAGCAGTTCTTC	CATSDTDEQFF
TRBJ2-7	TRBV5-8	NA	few	TGTGCCAGCAGCTTGGCGGGGGCCCGCGTTTACGAGCAGTACTTC	CASSLAGARVYEQYF
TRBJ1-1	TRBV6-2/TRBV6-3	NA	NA	TGTGCCAGTCGGGTCCGGGGGCTGAACACTGAAGCTTTCTTT	CASRVRGLNTEAFF
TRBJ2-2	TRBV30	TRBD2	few	TGTGCCTGGAGTTTAGCGGGTATCACCGGGGAGCTGTTTTTT	CAWSLAGITGELFF
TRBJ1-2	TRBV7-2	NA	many	TGTGCCAGCAGCTTAGATGGCCACAGGCAAAACTATGGCTACACCTTC	CASSLDGHRQNYGYTF
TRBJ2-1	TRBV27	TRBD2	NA	TGTGCCAGCAGTACGATTTTTACTAGCGGGAGAGACAATGAGCAGTTCTTC	CASSTIFTSGRDNEQFF
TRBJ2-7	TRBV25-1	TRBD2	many	TGTGCCAGCAGTGACCCGACTAGCGGCAACGAGCAGTACTTC	CASSDPTSGNEQYF
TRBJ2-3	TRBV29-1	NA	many	TGCAGTTACGGTGGGGCGGGAGATACGCAGTATTTT	CSYGGAGDTQYF
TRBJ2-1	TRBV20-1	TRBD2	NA	TGCAGTGCCGGACTAGCGGGCATAAACAATGAGCAGTTCTTC	CSAGLAGINNEQFF
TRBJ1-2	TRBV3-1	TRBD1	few	TGTGCCAGCAGCCAATGGGACAGGACTGCTAACTATGGCTACACCTTC	CASSQWDRTANYGYTF
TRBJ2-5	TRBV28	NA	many	TGTGCCAGCAGCCTCCGACTAGTGAGAGAGACCCAGTACTTC	CASSLRLVRETQYF
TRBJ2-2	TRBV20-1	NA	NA	TGCAGTGCCAAGGGCCGTCTCACTGGGGAGCTGTTTTTT	CSAKGRLTGELFF
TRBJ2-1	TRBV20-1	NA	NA	TGCAGTGCTAGGGGGGCTAGCGATTACAATGAGCAGTTCTTC	CSARGASDYNEQFF
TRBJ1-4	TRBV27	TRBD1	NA	TGTGCCAGCAGTATACAGGGGGCAGGGGCTAATGAAAAACTGTTTTTT	CASSIQGAGANEKLFF
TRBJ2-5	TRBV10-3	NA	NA	TGTGCCATCAAAAAAGAGCAGGCCGGAGAGACCCAGTACTTC	CAIKKEQAGETQYF
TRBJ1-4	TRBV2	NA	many	TGTGCCAGCAGTGAGATAGCGGAGGGTGAAAAACTGTTTTTT	CASSEIAEGEKLFF